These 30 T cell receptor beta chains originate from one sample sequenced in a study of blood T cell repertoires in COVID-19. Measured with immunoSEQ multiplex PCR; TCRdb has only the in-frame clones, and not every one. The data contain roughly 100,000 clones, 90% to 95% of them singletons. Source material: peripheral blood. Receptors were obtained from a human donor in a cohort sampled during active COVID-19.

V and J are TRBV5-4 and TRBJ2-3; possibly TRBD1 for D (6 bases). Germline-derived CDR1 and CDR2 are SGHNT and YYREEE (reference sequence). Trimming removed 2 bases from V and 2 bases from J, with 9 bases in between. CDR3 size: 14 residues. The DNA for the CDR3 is TGTGCCAGCAGCTTTTACAGGGACACAGATACGCAGTATTTT. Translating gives CASSFYRDTDTQYF.

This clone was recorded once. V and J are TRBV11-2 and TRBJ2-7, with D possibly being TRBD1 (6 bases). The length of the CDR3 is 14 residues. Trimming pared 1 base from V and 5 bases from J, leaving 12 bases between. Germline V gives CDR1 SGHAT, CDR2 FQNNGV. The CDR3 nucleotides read TGTGCCAGCAGCTTAGTAGGGGGTCCGGACGAGCAGTACTTC. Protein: CASSLVGGPDEQYF.

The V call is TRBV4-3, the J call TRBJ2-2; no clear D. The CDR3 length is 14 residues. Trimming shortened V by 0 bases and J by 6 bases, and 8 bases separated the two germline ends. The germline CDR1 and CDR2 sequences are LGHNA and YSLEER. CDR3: CASSQEGSPGELFF. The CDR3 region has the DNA TGCGCCAGCAGCCAAGAGGGCTCTCCCGGGGAGCTGTTTTTT.

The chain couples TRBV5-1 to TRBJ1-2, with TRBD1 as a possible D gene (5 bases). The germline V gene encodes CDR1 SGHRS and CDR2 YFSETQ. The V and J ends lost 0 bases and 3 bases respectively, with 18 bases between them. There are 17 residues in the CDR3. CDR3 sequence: CASSLEARGDMDYGYTF. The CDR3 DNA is TGCGCCAGCAGCTTGGAGGCGCGGGGGGATATGGACTATGGCTACACCTTC.

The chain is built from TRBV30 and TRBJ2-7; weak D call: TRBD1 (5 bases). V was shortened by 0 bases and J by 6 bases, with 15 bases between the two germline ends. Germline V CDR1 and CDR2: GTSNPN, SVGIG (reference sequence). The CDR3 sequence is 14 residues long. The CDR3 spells CAWSVSSGISEQYF. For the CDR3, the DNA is TGTGCCTGGAGTGTAAGTTCAGGGATTAGCGAGCAGTACTTC.

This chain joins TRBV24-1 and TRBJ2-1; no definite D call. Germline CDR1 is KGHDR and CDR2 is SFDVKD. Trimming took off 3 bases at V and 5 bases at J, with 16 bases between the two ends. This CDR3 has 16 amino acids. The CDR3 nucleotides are TGTGCCACCAGTGATCGCACCCCAGTCCTTAACAATGAGCAGTTCTTC. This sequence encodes CATSDRTPVLNNEQFF.

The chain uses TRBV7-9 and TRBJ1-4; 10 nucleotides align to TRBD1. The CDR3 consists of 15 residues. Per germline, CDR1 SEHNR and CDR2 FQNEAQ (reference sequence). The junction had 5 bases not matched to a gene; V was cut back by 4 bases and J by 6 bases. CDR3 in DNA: TGTGCCAGCAGCTCCGACAGGGGGCTGGATGAAAAACTGTTTTTT. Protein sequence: CASSSDRGLDEKLFF.

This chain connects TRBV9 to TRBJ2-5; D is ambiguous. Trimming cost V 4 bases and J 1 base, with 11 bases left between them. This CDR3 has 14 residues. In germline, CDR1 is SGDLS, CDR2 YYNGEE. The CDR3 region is CASSPQVVQETQYF. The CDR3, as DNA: TGTGCCAGCAGCCCCCAGGTAGTCCAAGAGACCCAGTACTTC.

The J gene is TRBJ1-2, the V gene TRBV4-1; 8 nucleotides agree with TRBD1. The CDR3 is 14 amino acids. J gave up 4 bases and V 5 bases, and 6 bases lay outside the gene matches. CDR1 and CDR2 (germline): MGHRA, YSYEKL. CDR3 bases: TGCGCCAGCAGCGCGGACAGGGACAGCTATGGCTACACCTTC. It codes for CASSADRDSYGYTF.

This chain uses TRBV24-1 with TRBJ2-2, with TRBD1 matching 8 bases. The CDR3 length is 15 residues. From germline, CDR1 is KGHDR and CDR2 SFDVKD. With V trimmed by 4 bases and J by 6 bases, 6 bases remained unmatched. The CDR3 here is CATSEVGTGSGELFF. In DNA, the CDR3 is TGTGCCACCAGTGAGGTCGGGACAGGCTCCGGGGAGCTGTTTTTT.

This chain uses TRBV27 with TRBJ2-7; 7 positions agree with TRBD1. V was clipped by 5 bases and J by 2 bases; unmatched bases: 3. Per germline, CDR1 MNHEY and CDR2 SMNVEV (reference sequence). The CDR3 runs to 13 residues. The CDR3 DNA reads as TGTGCCAGCAGTCTCACAGGGGCCTACGAGCAGTACTTC. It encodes CASSLTGAYEQYF.

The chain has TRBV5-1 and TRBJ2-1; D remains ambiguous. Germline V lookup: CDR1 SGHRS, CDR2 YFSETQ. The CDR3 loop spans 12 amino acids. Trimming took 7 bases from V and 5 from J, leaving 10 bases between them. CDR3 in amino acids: CASFTDNNEQFF. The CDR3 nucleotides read TGCGCCAGCTTTACAGACAACAATGAGCAGTTCTTC.

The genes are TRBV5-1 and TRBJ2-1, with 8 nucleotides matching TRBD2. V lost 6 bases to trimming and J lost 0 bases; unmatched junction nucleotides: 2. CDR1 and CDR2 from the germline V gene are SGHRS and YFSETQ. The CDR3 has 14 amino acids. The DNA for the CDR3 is TGCGCCAGCAAGAGCGGGAGCTCCTACAATGAGCAGTTCTTC. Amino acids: CASKSGSSYNEQFF.

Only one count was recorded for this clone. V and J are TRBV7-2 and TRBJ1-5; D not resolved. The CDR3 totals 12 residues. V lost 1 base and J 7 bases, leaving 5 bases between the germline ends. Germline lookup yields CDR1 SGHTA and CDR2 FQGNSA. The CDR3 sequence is CASSLGEQPQHF. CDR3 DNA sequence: TGTGCCAGCAGCTTAGGCGAGCAGCCCCAGCATTTT.

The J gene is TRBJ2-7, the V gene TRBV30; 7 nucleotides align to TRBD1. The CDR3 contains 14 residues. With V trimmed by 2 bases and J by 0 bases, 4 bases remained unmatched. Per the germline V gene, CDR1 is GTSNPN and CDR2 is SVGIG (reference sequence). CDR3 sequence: CAWSLTGVSYEQYF. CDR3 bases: TGTGCCTGGAGTCTTACAGGGGTCTCCTACGAGCAGTACTTC.

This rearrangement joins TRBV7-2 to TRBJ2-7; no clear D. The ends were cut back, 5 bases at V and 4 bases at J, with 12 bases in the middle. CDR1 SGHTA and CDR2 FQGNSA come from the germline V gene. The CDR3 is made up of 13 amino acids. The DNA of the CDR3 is TGTGCCAGCAGCGCCCGGTCAAGTTACGAGCAGTACTTC. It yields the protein CASSARSSYEQYF.

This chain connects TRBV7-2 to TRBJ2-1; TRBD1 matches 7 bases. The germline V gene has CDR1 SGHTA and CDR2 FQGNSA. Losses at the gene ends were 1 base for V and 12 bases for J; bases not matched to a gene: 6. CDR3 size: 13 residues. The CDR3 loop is CASSLGYSGGQFF. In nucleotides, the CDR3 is TGTGCCAGCAGCTTAGGCTATTCAGGGGGGCAGTTCTTC.

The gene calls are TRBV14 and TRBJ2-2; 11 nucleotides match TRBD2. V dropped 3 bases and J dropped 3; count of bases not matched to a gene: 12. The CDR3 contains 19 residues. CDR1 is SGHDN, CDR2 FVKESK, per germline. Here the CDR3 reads CASSQTVLAGVEYTGELFF. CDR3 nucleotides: TGTGCCAGCAGCCAGACCGTACTAGCGGGAGTTGAGTACACCGGGGAGCTGTTTTTT.

CDR3 bases: TGTGCCACCAGCAGATCGACAGGGGGCATGCGTCAGCCCCAGCATTTT. Its translation: CATSRSTGGMRQPQHF. The chain couples TRBV15 to TRBJ1-5; 10 nucleotides align to TRBD1. Looked up from germline, CDR1 is LNHNV and CDR2 is YYDKDF (reference sequence). The ends lost 2 bases at V and 6 bases at J; junction bases unmatched: 7. There are 16 residues in the CDR3.

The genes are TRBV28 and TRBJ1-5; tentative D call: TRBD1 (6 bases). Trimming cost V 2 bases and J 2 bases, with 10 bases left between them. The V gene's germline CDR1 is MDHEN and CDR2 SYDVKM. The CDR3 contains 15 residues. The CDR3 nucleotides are TGTGCCAGCAGTTTAGAGGGGGTGGGCAATCAGCCCCAGCATTTT. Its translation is CASSLEGVGNQPQHF.

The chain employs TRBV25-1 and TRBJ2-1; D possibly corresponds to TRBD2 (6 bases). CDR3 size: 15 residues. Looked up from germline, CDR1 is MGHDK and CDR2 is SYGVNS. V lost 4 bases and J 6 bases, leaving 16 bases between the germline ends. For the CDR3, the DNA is TGTGCCAGCAGTGTAGGGCTAGGAGGGGTCAATGAGCAGTTCTTC. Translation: CASSVGLGGVNEQFF. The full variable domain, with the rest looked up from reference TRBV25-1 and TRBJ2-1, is EADIYQTPRYLVIGTGKKITLECSQTMGHDKMYWYQQDPGMELHLIHYSYGVNSTEKGDLSSESTVSRIRTEHFPLTLESARPSHTSQYLCASSVGLGGVNEQFFGPGTRLTVL.

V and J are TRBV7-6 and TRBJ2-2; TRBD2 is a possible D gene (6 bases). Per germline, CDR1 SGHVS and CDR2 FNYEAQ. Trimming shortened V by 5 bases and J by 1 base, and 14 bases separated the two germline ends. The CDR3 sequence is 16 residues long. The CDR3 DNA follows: TGTGCCAGCAGCCCGACGACTAGGATGAACACCGGGGAGCTGTTTTTT. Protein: CASSPTTRMNTGELFF.

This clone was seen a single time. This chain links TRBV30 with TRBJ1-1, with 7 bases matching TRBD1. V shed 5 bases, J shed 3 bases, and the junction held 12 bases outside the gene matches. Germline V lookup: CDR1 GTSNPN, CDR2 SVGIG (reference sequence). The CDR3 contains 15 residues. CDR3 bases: TGTGCCTGGGCCTCTAGGCCGGGACAGCACACTGAAGCTTTCTTT. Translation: CAWASRPGQHTEAFF.

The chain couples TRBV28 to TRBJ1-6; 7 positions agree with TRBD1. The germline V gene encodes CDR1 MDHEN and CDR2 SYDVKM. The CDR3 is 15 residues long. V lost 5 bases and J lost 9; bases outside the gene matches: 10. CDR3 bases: TGTGCCAGCAGTGCCCTACGACAGGGAAGTTCACCCCTCCACTTT. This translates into CASSALRQGSSPLHF. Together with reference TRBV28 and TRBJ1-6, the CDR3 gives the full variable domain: DVKVTQSSRYLVKRTGEKVFLECVQDMDHENMFWYRQDPGLGLRLIYFSYDVKMKEKGDIPEGYSVSREKKERFSLILESASTNQTSMYLCASSALRQGSSPLHFGNGTRLTVT.

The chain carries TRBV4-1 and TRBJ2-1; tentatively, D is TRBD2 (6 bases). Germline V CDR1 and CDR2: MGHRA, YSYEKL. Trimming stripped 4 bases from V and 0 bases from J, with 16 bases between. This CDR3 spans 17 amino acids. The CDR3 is CASSPGAAISSYNEQFF. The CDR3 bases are TGCGCCAGCAGCCCGGGAGCCGCTATCAGCTCCTACAATGAGCAGTTCTTC.

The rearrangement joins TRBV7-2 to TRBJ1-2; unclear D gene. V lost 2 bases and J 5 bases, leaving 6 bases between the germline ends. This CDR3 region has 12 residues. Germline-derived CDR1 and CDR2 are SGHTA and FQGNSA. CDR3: CASSLPSYGYTF. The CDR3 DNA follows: TGTGCCAGCAGCTTACCGAGTTATGGCTACACCTTC.

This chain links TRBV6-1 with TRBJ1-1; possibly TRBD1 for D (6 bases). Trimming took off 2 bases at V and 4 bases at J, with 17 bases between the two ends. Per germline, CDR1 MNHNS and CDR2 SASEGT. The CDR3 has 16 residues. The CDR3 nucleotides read TGTGCCAGCAGTGAACTACCAGGGGTTACTCTCACTGAAGCTTTCTTT. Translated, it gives CASSELPGVTLTEAFF.

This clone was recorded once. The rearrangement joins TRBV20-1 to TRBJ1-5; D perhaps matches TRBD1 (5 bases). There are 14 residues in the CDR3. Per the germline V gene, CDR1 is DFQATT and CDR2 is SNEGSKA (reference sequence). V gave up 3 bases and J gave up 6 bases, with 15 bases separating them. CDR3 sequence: CSASKGNTRQPQHF. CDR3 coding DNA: TGCAGTGCTAGTAAGGGGAATACGCGTCAGCCCCAGCATTTT.

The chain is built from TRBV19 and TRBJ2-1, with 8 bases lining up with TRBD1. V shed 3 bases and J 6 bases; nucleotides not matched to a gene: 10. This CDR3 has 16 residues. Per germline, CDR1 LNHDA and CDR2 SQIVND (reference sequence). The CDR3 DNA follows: TGTGCCAGTAGTATCGATCGGACAGGGACTTTCAATGAGCAGTTCTTC. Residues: CASSIDRTGTFNEQFF.

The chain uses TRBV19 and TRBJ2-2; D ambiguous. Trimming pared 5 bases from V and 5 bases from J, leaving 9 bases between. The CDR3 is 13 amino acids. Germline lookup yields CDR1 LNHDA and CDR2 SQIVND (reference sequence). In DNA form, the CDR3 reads TGTGCCAGTAGTTGGTCCACAACCGGGGAGCTGTTTTTT. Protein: CASSWSTTGELFF. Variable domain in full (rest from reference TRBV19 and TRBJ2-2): DGGITQSPKYLFRKEGQNVTLSCEQNLNHDAMYWYRQDPGQGLRLIYYSQIVNDFQKGDIAEGYSVSREKKESFPLTVTSAQKNPTAFYLCASSWSTTGELFFGEGSRLTVL.